This T cell receptor beta chain emerged from a study of blood T cell repertoires in COVID-19. Study information: Samples representing acute and convalescent COVID-19 were sourced from the United States, Italy and Spain.

Original data processing: Using reference gene primer amplification, nucleated cell counts were estimated. Assay used: immunoSEQ multiplex PCR; TCRdb lists only in-frame clones, some missing. From that table come the V and J calls and clone size; the DNA was used to work out D and trimming. The top ten clones hold approximately 8% of a sample with about 120,000 clones, roughly nine tenths of them seen once. This CDR3 region has 14 residues. Unmatched junction bases numbered 3, after V lost 3 bases and J lost 3 bases. Germline-derived CDR1 and CDR2 are SGHTA and FQGNSA. The sequenced sample was peripheral blood. This chain connects TRBV7-2 to TRBJ1-2; 8 bases line up with TRBD1. The sequence was collected from a man in his 70s who had recovered from COVID-19. In DNA form, the CDR3 reads TGTGCCAGCAGCTTTCTACAGGGGGACTATGGCTACACCTTC. Its translation is CASSFLQGDYGYTF.